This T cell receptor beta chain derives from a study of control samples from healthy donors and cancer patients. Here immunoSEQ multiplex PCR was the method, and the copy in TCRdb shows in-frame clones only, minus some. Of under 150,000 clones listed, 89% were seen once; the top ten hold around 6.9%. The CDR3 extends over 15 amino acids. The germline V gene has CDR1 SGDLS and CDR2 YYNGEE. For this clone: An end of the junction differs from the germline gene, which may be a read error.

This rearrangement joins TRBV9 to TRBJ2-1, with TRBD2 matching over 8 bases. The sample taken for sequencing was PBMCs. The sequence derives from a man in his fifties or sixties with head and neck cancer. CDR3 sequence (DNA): TGTGCCATCAGCATCCGGGGGGGAATCTACAATGAGCAGTTCTTC. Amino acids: CAISIRGGIYNEQFF.